A selection of T cell receptor beta chains follows, all from one sample in a study of T cell responses to AZD1222 COVID-19 vaccine. The table came from immunoSEQ multiplex PCR; TCRdb's copy has only in-frame clones and leaves some out. This table holds 110,000 to 150,000 clones, 85% to 95% found once. This specimen was peripheral blood, taken after recovery from COVID-19. These receptors originate from an adult who had recovered from COVID-19. CDR3s include the opening cysteine and the closing phenylalanine or tryptophan. Fields, in order: J gene, clone size, D gene, V gene, CDR3 protein, CDR3 DNA. A D gene is named only where the DNA matches it firmly. Clone size is given for some rows only: seen once, a few or many times, or a class if the clone is expanded.

TRBJ2-5	NA	NA	TRBV28	CASSYRETQYF	TGTGCCAGCAGTTACCGGGAGACCCAGTACTTC
TRBJ1-1	NA	NA	TRBV21-1	CARTVEQRYEAFF	TGTGCCAGGACGGTCGAACAGCGCTATGAAGCTTTCTTT
TRBJ1-1	NA	NA	TRBV27	CASGQGRNTEAFF	TGTGCCAGCGGTCAGGGACGTAACACTGAAGCTTTCTTT
TRBJ2-5	NA	TRBD1	TRBV18	CASSPQPGQGSEETQYF	TGTGCCAGCTCACCACAACCGGGACAGGGGTCCGAAGAGACCCAGTACTTC
TRBJ1-5	NA	NA	TRBV29-1	CSVEDRAGQPQHF	TGCAGCGTTGAAGACAGGGCGGGGCAGCCCCAGCATTTT
TRBJ2-3	NA	TRBD1	TRBV5-1	CASSSTLGTGSEDTQYF	TGCGCCAGCAGCTCCACGCTAGGGACAGGGTCTGAAGATACGCAGTATTTT
TRBJ1-3	NA	NA	TRBV28	CASSPTYRGNTIYF	TGTGCCAGCAGTCCCACCTACAGGGGAAACACCATATATTTT
TRBJ2-7	NA	TRBD1	TRBV28	CASSSHGTGSYEQYF	TGTGCCAGCAGTTCCCACGGGACAGGGTCCTACGAGCAGTACTTC
TRBJ1-2	NA	TRBD1	TRBV2	CASSDQQGVDYGYTF	TGTGCCAGCAGTGATCAGCAGGGGGTTGACTATGGCTACACCTTC
TRBJ2-1	NA	TRBD1	TRBV7-2	CASSLLTGGDEQFF	TGTGCCAGCAGCCTATTGACAGGGGGGGATGAGCAGTTCTTC
TRBJ1-1	NA	NA	TRBV4-1	CASSHLQGSNTEAFF	TGCGCCAGCAGCCACTTACAGGGAAGCAACACTGAAGCTTTCTTT
TRBJ2-1	NA	NA	TRBV3-1/TRBV3-2	CASSQDYNEQFF	TGTGCCAGCAGCCAAGACTACAATGAGCAGTTCTTC
TRBJ2-5	NA	TRBD2	TRBV6-6	CASRPMAGVVETQYF	TGTGCCAGCAGGCCCATGGCGGGAGTGGTGGAGACCCAGTACTTC
TRBJ1-3	NA	NA	TRBV5-1	CASTQGLSGNTIYF	TGCGCCAGCACCCAGGGCCTCTCTGGAAACACCATATATTTT
TRBJ2-3	NA	NA	TRBV29-1	CSVGNTDTQYF	TGCAGCGTTGGGAACACAGATACGCAGTATTTT
TRBJ2-1	NA	TRBD2	TRBV19	CASSFYGTSGKNEQFF	TGTGCCAGTAGTTTCTACGGGACTAGCGGGAAAAATGAGCAGTTCTTC
TRBJ2-7	NA	NA	TRBV7-3	CASSLTGAPYEQYF	TGTGCCAGCAGCTTAACGGGAGCTCCTTACGAGCAGTACTTC
TRBJ1-1	once	NA	TRBV28	CASSKRVTEAFF	TGTGCCAGCAGTAAAAGGGTCACTGAAGCTTTCTTT
TRBJ1-5	NA	NA	TRBV24-1	CATSDPGLPGQPQHF	TGTGCCACCAGTGATCCGGGGCTCCCTGGGCAGCCCCAGCATTTT
TRBJ2-7	NA	TRBD2	TRBV5-1	CASSLGLAVDEQYF	TGCGCCAGCAGCTTGGGACTAGCGGTCGACGAGCAGTACTTC
TRBJ2-7	NA	NA	TRBV28	CASSYDSRSTYEQYF	TGTGCCAGCAGCTACGACAGCCGGTCCACCTACGAGCAGTACTTC
TRBJ2-7	NA	NA	TRBV28	CASSLGSLSLEQYF	TGTGCCAGCAGTTTAGGCAGTCTCTCTCTCGAGCAGTACTTC
TRBJ2-2	NA	NA	TRBV14	CASSPFRPGELFF	TGTGCCAGCAGCCCCTTCCGGCCCGGGGAGCTGTTTTTT
TRBJ2-2	NA	TRBD2	TRBV5-8	CASSLETTSGVTGELFF	TGTGCCAGCAGCTTGGAGACGACTAGCGGGGTCACCGGGGAGCTGTTTTTT
TRBJ2-7	NA	NA	TRBV6-5	CASSYKLYGEQYF	TGTGCCAGCAGTTACAAGCTCTACGGGGAGCAGTACTTC
TRBJ1-6	NA	NA	TRBV30	CAWSGGPSLIYNSPLHF	TGTGCCTGGAGTGGGGGCCCATCCCTGATCTATAATTCACCCCTCCACTTT
TRBJ1-6	NA	TRBD1	TRBV28	CASSLWPGGLPRNSPLHF	TGTGCCAGCAGTTTATGGCCAGGGGGCCTACCGAGGAATTCACCCCTCCACTTT
TRBJ2-1	NA	NA	TRBV15	CATSRDASGDSNNEQFF	TGTGCCACCAGCAGAGATGCCAGCGGAGACTCTAACAATGAGCAGTTCTTC
TRBJ1-1	NA	NA	TRBV10-2	CASSGVTVNTEAFF	TGCGCCAGCAGTGGAGTGACGGTGAACACTGAAGCTTTCTTT
TRBJ2-1	NA	NA	TRBV12-3/TRBV12-4	CASSLVGGTEQFF	TGTGCCAGCAGTTTAGTGGGGGGCACTGAGCAGTTCTTC
TRBJ1-2	NA	NA	TRBV28	CASGVIGQYYGYTF	TGTGCCAGCGGAGTAATAGGACAGTACTATGGCTACACCTTC
TRBJ2-5	once	TRBD2	TRBV5-4	CASGAHPLLAGVKETQYF	TGTGCCAGCGGTGCGCATCCTCTACTAGCGGGAGTCAAGGAGACCCAGTACTTC
TRBJ2-2	NA	NA	TRBV19	CASGPGAHTGELFF	TGTGCCAGTGGGCCGGGGGCCCACACCGGGGAGCTGTTTTTT
TRBJ1-2	few	TRBD1	TRBV6-6	CASSFPRTGVNYGYTF	TGTGCCAGCAGTTTCCCCCGGACAGGCGTTAACTATGGCTACACCTTC
TRBJ1-1	NA	NA	TRBV7-3	CASSLQGNTEAFF	TGTGCCAGCAGCCTTCAGGGAAACACTGAAGCTTTCTTT
TRBJ1-3	NA	NA	TRBV4-1	CASSQVGQSGNTIYF	TGCGCCAGCAGCCAAGTCGGGCAGTCTGGAAACACCATATATTTT
TRBJ2-7	NA	NA	TRBV27	CASSYRPVPVYEQYF	TGTGCCAGCAGTTACCGACCCGTCCCGGTCTACGAGCAGTACTTC
TRBJ2-2	once	NA	TRBV10-1	CASSESPPNTGELFF	TGCGCCAGCAGTGAGTCTCCCCCGAACACCGGGGAGCTGTTTTTT
TRBJ2-2	NA	TRBD2	TRBV4-1	CASSLQPTTSGSPGELFF	TGCGCCAGCAGCCTTCAGCCCACGACTAGCGGGAGTCCCGGGGAGCTGTTTTTT
TRBJ2-1	NA	TRBD1	TRBV9	CASSARQGAYNEQFF	TGTGCCAGCAGCGCCCGACAGGGGGCCTACAATGAGCAGTTCTTC
TRBJ2-3	NA	TRBD2	TRBV27	CASSRTSGSVVTQYF	TGTGCCAGCAGCCGGACTAGCGGGAGCGTAGTTACGCAGTATTTT
TRBJ1-6	few	NA	TRBV4-2	CASSQGPEQGYSPLHF	TGTGCCAGCAGCCAAGGTCCAGAACAGGGATATTCACCCCTCCACTTT
TRBJ2-6	NA	NA	TRBV5-1	CASSLGASGANVLTF	TGCGCCAGCAGCTTAGGGGCGTCTGGGGCCAACGTCCTGACTTTC
TRBJ2-1	NA	NA	TRBV7-9	CASSLSIDEQFF	TGTGCCAGCAGCTTAAGTATCGATGAGCAGTTCTTC
TRBJ2-2	NA	TRBD2	TRBV11-2	CASSFSGSKAGELFF	TGTGCCAGCAGCTTTAGCGGGAGTAAGGCCGGGGAGCTGTTTTTT
TRBJ2-1	NA	TRBD2	TRBV4-1	CASSQTLAGNTNEQFF	TGCGCCAGCAGCCAAACTCTAGCGGGGAATACCAATGAGCAGTTCTTC
TRBJ2-5	NA	TRBD2	TRBV6-5	CASDPVGAGKETQYF	TGTGCCAGCGACCCTGTGGGAGCGGGAAAAGAGACCCAGTACTTC
TRBJ2-1	NA	TRBD1	TRBV2	CASRGTGGDEQFF	TGTGCCAGCAGGGGGACAGGGGGCGATGAGCAGTTCTTC
TRBJ2-7	once	NA	TRBV5-1	CASSSNFAGADEQYF	TGCGCCAGCAGCTCTAACTTCGCAGGGGCTGACGAGCAGTACTTC
TRBJ2-7	few	NA	TRBV7-2	CASSLDLQTREQYF	TGTGCCAGCAGCTTAGACCTACAGACACGGGAGCAGTACTTC
TRBJ1-6	NA	TRBD1	TRBV28	CASTTGRLYNSPLHF	TGTGCCAGCACGACAGGGCGGCTCTATAATTCACCCCTCCACTTT
TRBJ1-4	NA	TRBD1	TRBV11-2	CASALSGTDNEKLFF	TGTGCCAGCGCCCTAAGTGGGACAGATAATGAAAAACTGTTTTTT
TRBJ1-1	once	NA	TRBV18	CASSPFPASMNTEAFF	TGTGCCAGCTCGCCCTTCCCCGCCTCGATGAACACTGAAGCTTTCTTT
TRBJ1-1	NA	TRBD1	TRBV7-9	CASSLAGTGNTEAFF	TGTGCCAGCAGCTTAGCAGGGACAGGGAACACTGAAGCTTTCTTT